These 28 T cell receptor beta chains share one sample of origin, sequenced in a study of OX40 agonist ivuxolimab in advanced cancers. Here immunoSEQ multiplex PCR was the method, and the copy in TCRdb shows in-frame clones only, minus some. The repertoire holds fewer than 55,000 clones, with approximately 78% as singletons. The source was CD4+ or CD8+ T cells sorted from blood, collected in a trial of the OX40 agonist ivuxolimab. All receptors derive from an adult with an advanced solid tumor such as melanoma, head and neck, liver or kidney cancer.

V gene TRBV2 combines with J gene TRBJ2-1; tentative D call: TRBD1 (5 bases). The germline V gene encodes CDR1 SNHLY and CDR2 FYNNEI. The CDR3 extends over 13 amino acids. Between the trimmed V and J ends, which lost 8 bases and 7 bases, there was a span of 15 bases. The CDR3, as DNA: TGTGCCAGCCGCGTGGGGCCCGCAAATGAGCAGTTCTTC. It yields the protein CASRVGPANEQFF.

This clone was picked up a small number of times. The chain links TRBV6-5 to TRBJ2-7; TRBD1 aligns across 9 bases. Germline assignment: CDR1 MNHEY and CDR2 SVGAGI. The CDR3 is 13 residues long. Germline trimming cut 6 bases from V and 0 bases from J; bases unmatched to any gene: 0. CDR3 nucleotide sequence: TGTGCCAGCAGGGGACAGGGCTCCTACGAGCAGTACTTC. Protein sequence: CASRGQGSYEQYF.

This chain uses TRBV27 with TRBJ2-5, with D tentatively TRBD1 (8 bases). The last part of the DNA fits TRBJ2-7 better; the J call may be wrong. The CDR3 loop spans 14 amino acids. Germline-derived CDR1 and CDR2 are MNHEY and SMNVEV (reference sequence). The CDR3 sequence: CASSPRTGGDEQYF. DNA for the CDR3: TGTGCCAGCAGTCCCCGAACAGGGGGGGACGAGCAGTACTTC.

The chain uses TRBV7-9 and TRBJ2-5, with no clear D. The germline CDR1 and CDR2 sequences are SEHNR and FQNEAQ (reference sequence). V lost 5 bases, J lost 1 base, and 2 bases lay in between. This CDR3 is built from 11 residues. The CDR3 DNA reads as TGTGCCAGCAGCCGCCAAGAGACCCAGTACTTC. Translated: CASSRQETQYF.

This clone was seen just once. CDR3 coding DNA: TGTGCCAGCAGCCTCCGACAGGGGGCTGCGGGGGAGACCCAGTACTTC. Encoded protein: CASSLRQGAAGETQYF. This rearrangement joins TRBV11-3 to TRBJ2-5, with 10 bases that match TRBD1. This CDR3 has 16 amino acids. V lost 5 bases and J lost 5; bases outside the gene matches: 11. Germline V gene sequence: CDR1 SGHNT, CDR2 YENEEA.

The CDR3 spells CAIRGNTGELFF. CDR3 nucleotides: TGTGCCATCAGAGGGAACACCGGGGAGCTGTTTTTT. The genes are TRBV10-3 and TRBJ2-2; D call uncertain. The CDR3 is 12 amino acids. Germline loops: CDR1 ENHRY, CDR2 SYGVKD. V lost 6 bases to trimming and J lost 1 base, with 3 bases between them.

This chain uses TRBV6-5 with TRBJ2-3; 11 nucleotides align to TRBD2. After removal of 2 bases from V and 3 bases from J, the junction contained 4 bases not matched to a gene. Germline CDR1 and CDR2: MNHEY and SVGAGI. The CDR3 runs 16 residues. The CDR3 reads CASSYQLAGATDTQYF. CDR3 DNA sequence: TGTGCCAGCAGTTACCAACTAGCGGGGGCAACAGATACGCAGTATTTT.

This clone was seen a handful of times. The CDR3 sequence: CASREPTGTNQPQHF. The CDR3 coding sequence is TGTGCCAGCAGAGAGCCGACAGGGACCAATCAGCCCCAGCATTTT. The genes are TRBV6-6 and TRBJ1-5; 7 positions match TRBD1. With 6 bases clipped from V and 3 bases from J, the junction kept 8 bases outside the gene matches. The CDR3 extends over 15 amino acids. Germline V gene lookup returns CDR1 MNHNY and CDR2 SVGAGI (reference sequence).

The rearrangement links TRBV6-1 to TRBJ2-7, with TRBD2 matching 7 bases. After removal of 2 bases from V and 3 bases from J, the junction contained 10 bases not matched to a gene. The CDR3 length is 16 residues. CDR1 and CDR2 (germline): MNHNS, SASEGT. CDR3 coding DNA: TGTGCCAGCAGTGAATCGGGCTGGCGGGAGCGCTACGAGCAGTACTTC. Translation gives CASSESGWRERYEQYF.

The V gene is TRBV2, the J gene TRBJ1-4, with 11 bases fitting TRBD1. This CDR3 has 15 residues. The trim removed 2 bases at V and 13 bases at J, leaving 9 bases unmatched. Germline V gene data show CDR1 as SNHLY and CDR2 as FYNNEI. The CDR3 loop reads CASSEPPGQGVRLFF. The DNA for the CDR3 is TGTGCCAGCAGTGAACCTCCGGGACAGGGGGTGAGACTGTTTTTT.

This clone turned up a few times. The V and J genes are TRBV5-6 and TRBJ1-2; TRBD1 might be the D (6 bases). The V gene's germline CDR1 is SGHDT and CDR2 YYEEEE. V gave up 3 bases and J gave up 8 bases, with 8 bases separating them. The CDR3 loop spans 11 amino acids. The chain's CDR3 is CASSSTGGYTF. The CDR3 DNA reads TGTGCCAGCAGCTCTACAGGGGGCTACACCTTC. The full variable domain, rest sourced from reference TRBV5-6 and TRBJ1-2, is DAGVTQSPTHLIKTRGQQVTLRCSPKSGHDTVSWYQQALGQGPQFIFQYYEEEERQRGNFPDRFSGHQFPNYSSELNVNALLLGDSALYLCASSSTGGYTFGSGTRLTVV.

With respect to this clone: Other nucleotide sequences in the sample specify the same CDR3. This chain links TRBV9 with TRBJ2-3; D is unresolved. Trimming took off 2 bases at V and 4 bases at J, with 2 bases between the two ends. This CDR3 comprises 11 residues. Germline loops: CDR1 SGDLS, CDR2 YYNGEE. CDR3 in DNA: TGTGCCAGCAGCGTCGCAGATACGCAGTATTTT. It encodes CASSVADTQYF.

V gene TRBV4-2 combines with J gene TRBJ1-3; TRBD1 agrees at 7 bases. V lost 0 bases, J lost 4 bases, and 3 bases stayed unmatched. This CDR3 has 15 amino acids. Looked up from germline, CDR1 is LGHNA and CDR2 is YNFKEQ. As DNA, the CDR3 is TGTGCCAGCAGCCAAGAGACAGGGCAAGGAAACACCATATATTTT. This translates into CASSQETGQGNTIYF.

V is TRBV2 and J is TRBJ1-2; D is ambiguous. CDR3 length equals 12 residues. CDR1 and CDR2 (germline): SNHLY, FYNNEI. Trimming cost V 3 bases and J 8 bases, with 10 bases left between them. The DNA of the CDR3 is TGTGCCAGCAGTGAGTCAGTAAGGGGCTACACCTTC. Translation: CASSESVRGYTF.

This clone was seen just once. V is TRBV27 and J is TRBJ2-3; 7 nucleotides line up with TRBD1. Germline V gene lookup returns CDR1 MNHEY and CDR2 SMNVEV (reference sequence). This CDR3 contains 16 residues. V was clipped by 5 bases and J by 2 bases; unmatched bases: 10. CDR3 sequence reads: CASSTTGVTSTDTQYF. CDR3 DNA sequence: TGTGCCAGCAGTACTACAGGGGTAACCTCCACAGATACGCAGTATTTT.

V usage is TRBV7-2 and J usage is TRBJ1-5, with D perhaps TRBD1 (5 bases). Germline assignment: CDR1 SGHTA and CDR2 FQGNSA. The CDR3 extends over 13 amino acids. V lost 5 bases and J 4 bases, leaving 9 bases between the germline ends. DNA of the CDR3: TGTGCCAGCAGCCTGGGGGTTAATCAGCCCCAGCATTTT. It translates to CASSLGVNQPQHF.

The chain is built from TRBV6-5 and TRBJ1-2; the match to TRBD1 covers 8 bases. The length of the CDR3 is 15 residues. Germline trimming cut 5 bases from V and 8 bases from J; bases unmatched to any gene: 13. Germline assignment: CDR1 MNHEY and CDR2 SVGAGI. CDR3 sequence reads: CASSPRGRRGNGYTF. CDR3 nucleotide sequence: TGTGCCAGCAGTCCCAGGGGGCGCCGAGGAAACGGCTACACCTTC.

The CDR3: CASSYLPGGSYNEQFF. CDR3 bases: TGTGCCAGCAGTTACCTTCCCGGGGGCTCCTACAATGAGCAGTTCTTC. This chain uses TRBV6-5 with TRBJ2-1, with D possibly matching TRBD2 (6 bases). In germline, CDR1 is MNHEY, CDR2 SVGAGI. The CDR3 totals 16 residues. The V gene lost 2 bases and the J gene lost 0 bases, with 11 bases spanning the gap.

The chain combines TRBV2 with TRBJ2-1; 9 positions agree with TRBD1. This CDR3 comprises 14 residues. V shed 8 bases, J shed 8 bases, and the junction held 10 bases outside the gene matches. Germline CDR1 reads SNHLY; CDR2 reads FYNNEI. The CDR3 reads CASSIGQGLDEQFF. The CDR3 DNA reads TGTGCCAGCTCCATAGGACAGGGGCTCGATGAGCAGTTCTTC.

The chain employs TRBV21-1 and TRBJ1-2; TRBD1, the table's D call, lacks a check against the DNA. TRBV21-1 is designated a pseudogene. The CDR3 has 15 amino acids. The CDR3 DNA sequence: TGTGCCAGCAGTCCGGGGGGGACAGGGAGTTATGGCTACACCTTC. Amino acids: CASSPGGTGSYGYTF.

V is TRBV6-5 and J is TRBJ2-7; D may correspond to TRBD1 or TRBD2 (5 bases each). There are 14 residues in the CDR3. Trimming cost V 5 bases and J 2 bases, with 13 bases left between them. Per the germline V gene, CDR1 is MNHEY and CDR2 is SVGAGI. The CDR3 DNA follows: TGTGCCAGCAGTCCCGGGGACGGGACCTACGAGCAGTACTTC. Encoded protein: CASSPGDGTYEQYF.

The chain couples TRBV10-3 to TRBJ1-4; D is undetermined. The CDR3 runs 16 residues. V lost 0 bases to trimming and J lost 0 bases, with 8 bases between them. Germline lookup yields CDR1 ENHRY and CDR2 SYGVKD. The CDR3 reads CAISESAGSTNEKLFF. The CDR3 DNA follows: TGTGCCATCAGTGAGTCCGCCGGGTCAACTAATGAAAAACTGTTTTTT.

DNA of the CDR3: TGTGCCAGCAGTTTAAATACAGGAGCTAGCGGCCAGCCCCAGCATTTT. It yields the protein CASSLNTGASGQPQHF. The rearrangement links TRBV2 to TRBJ1-5, with D possibly being TRBD1 (5 bases). There are 16 residues in the CDR3. V was pared by 5 bases and J by 7 bases, with 21 bases between. Germline CDR1 is SNHLY and CDR2 is FYNNEI.

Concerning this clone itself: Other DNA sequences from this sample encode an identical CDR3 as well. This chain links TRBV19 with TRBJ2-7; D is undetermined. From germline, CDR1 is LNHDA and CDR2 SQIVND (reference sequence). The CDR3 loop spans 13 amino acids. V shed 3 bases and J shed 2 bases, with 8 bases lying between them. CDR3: CASSISGPYEQYF. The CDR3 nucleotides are TGTGCCAGTAGTATTTCAGGACCCTACGAGCAGTACTTC.

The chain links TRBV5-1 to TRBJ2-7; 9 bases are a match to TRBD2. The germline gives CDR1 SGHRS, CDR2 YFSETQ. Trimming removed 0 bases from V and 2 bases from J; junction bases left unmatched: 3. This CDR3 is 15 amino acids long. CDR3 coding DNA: TGCGCCAGCAGCTTGGGTCTAGCGGGGACCTACGAGCAGTACTTC. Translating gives CASSLGLAGTYEQYF.

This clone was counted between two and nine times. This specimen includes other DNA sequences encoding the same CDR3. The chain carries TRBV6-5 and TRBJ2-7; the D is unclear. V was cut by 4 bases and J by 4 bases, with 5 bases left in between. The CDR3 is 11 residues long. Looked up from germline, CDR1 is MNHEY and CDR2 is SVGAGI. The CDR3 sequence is CASSFKYEQYF. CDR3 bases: TGTGCCAGCAGTTTCAAATACGAGCAGTACTTC.

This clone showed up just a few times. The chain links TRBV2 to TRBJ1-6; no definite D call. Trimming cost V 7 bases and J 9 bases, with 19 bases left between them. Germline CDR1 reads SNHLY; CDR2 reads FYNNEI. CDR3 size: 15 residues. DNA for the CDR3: TGTGCCAGCAACCCCAGAACGGTGCTTGGTTCACCCCTCCACTTT. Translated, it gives CASNPRTVLGSPLHF. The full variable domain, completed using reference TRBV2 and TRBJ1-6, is EPEVTQTPSHQVTQMGQEVILRCVPISNHLYFYWYRQILGQKVEFLVSFYNNEISEKSEIFDDQFSVERPDGSNFTLKIRSTKLEDSAMYFCASNPRTVLGSPLHFGNGTRLTVT.

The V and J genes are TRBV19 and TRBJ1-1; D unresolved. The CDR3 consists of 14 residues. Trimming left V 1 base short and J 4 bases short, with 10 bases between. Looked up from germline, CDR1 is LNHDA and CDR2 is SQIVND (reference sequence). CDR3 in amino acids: CASSIGGGATEAFF. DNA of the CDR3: TGTGCCAGTAGTATAGGTGGCGGTGCCACTGAAGCTTTCTTT. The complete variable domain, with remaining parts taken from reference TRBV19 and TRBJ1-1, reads DGGITQSPKYLFRKEGQNVTLSCEQNLNHDAMYWYRQDPGQGLRLIYYSQIVNDFQKGDIAEGYSVSREKKESFPLTVTSAQKNPTAFYLCASSIGGGATEAFFGQGTRLTVV.